This T cell receptor (beta chain) is from a study of identical twins. Study-wide results and caveats: In beta out-of-frame sequences, the excess sharing between twins was weaker. When twins shared out-of-frame alpha sequences, those sequences had excess low generation probability.

The V segment lost 7 bases and the J segment 6 bases; nucleotides outside the gene matches: 6. The CDR3 has 13 amino acids. The germline V gene encodes CDR1 MNHNS and CDR2 SASEGT. About this clonotype itself: Its target is unknown.

TCRdb recomputed calls from the 5' RACE reads with MiXCR, one row per CDR3 protein. This table has about 520,000 distinct CDR3 sequences, around 20% appearing once. The same data also went into a second study, on T cells expressing NK-cell markers. Per that paper: Serological testing identified seven of the eight sequenced donors as HCMV-seropositive and one as seronegative.

The sequenced sample was CD4+ T cells sorted from blood. The source is a woman aged 18-30 years in good health. The chain employs TRBV6-1 and TRBJ1-2, with 9 bases matching TRBD1. CDR3 nucleotide sequence: TGTGCCAGCACTATCGGGACAGGGCATGGCTACACCTTC. It translates to CASTIGTGHGYTF.